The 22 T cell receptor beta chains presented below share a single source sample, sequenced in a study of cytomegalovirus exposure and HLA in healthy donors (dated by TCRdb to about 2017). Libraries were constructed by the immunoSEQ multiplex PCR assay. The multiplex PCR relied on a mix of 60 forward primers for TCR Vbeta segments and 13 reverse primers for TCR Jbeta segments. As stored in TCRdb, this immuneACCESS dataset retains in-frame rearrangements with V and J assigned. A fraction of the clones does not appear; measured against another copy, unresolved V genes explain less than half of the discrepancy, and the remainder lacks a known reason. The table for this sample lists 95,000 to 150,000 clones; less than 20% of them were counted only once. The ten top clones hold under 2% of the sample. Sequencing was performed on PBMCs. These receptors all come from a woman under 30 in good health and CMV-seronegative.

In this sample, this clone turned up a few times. The DNA of the CDR3 is TGTGCCACCAGCAGAGAATTACTAGCGGGGAGCTACGAGCAGTACTTC. Its protein product is CATSRELLAGSYEQYF. The V and J genes are TRBV15 and TRBJ2-7; 10 nucleotides agree with TRBD2. V shed 0 bases, J shed 3 bases, and the junction held 5 bases outside the gene matches. This CDR3 contains 16 residues. Germline assignment: CDR1 LNHNV and CDR2 YYDKDF (reference sequence).

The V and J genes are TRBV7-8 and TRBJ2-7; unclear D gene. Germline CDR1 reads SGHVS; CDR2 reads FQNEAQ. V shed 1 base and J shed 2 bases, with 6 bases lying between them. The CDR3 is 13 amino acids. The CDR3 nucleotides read TGTGCCAGCAGCTTAGTCCGGGCCTACGAGCAGTACTTC. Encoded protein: CASSLVRAYEQYF.

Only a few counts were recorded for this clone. The CDR3 spells CASSSSPQGSYGYTF. For the CDR3, the DNA is TGTGCCAGCAGCTCTTCACCCCAGGGATCCTATGGCTACACCTTC. The genes are TRBV7-9 and TRBJ1-2; tentatively, D is TRBD1 (5 bases). CDR1 SEHNR and CDR2 FQNEAQ come from the germline V gene (reference sequence). The V and J ends lost 4 bases and 4 bases respectively, with 16 bases between them. The CDR3 length is 15 residues.

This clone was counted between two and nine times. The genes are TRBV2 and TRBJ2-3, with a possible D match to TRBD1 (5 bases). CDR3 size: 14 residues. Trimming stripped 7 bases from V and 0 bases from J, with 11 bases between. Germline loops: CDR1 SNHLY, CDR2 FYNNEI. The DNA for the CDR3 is TGTGCCAGCATATCAGGGCTTAGCACAGATACGCAGTATTTT. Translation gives CASISGLSTDTQYF. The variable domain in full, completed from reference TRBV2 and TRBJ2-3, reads EPEVTQTPSHQVTQMGQEVILRCVPISNHLYFYWYRQILGQKVEFLVSFYNNEISEKSEIFDDQFSVERPDGSNFTLKIRSTKLEDSAMYFCASISGLSTDTQYFGPGTRLTVL.

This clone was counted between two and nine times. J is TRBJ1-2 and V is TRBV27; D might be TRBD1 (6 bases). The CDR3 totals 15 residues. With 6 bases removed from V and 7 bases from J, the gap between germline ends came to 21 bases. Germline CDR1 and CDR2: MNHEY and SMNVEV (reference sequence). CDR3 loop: CASSPNMGAGGGYTF. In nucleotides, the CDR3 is TGTGCCAGCAGCCCAAATATGGGGGCTGGCGGTGGCTACACCTTC.

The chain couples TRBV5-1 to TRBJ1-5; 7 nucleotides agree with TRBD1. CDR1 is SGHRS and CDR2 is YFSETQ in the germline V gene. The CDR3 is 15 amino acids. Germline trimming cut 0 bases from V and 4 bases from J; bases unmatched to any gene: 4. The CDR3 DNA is TGCGCCAGCAGCTTGGGCGGGACAGCAAATCAGCCCCAGCATTTT. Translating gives CASSLGGTANQPQHF.

The CDR3 DNA reads TGTGCCAGCTCACCCCAACGCAGGGGGGAAGAGACCCAGTACTTC. It encodes CASSPQRRGEETQYF. J is TRBJ2-5 and V is TRBV18, with TRBD1 as a possible D gene (7 bases). Trimming removed 3 bases at V and 3 bases at J, with 14 bases between. This CDR3 has 15 amino acids. CDR1 is KGHSH and CDR2 is LQKENI in the germline V gene. Complete variable domain (other parts from reference TRBV18 and TRBJ2-5): NAGVMQNPRHLVRRRGQEARLRCSPMKGHSHVYWYRQLPEEGLKFMVYLQKENIIDESGMPKERFSAEFPKEGPSILRIQQVVRGDSAAYFCASSPQRRGEETQYFGPGTRLLVL.

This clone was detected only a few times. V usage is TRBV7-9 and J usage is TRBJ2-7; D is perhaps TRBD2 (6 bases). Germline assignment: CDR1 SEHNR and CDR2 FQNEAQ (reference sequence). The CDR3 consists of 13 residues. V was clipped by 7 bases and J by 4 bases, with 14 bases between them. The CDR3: CASMGRERYEQYF. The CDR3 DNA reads TGTGCCAGCATGGGACGGGAGAGATACGAGCAGTACTTC. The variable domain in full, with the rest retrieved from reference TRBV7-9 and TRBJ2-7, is DTGVSQNPRHKITKRGQNVTFRCDPISEHNRLYWYRQTLGQGPEFLTYFQNEAQLEKSRLLSDRFSAERPKGSFSTLEIQRTEQGDSAMYLCASMGRERYEQYFGPGTRLTVT.

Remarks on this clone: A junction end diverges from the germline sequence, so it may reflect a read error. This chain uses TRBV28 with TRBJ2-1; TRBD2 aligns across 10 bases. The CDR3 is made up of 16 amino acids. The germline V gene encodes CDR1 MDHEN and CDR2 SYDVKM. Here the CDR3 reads CASKLLAGVSNNEQFF. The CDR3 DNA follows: TGTGCCAGCAAGCTTCTAGCGGGAGTCTCCAACAATGAGCAGTTCTTC.

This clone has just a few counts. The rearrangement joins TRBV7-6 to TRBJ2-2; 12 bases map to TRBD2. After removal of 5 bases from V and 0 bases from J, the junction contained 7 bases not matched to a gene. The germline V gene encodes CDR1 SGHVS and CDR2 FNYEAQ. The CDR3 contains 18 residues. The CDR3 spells CASSRGLAGQSNTGELFF. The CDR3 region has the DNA TGTGCCAGCAGCCGAGGACTAGCGGGGCAATCGAACACCGGGGAGCTGTTTTTT.

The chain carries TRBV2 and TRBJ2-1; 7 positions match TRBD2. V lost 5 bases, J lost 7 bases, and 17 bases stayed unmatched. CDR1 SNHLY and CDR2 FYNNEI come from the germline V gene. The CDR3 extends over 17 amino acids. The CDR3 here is CASSPRAGLGAGNEQFF. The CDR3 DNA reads TGTGCCAGCAGTCCTCGCGCCGGACTAGGCGCTGGGAATGAGCAGTTCTTC.

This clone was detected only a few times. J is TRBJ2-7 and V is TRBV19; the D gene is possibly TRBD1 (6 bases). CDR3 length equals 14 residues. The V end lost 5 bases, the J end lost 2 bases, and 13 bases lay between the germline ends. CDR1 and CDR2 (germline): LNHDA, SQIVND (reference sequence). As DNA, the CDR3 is TGTGCCAGTAGTTCGGACAGTCTTACCTACGAGCAGTACTTC. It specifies CASSSDSLTYEQYF.

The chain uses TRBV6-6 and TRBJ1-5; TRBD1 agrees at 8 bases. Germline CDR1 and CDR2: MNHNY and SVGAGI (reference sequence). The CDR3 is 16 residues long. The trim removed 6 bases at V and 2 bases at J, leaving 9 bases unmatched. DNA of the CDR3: TGTGCCAGCAGGGACAAACAGGGACAGGGCAATCAGCCCCAGCATTTT. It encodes CASRDKQGQGNQPQHF.

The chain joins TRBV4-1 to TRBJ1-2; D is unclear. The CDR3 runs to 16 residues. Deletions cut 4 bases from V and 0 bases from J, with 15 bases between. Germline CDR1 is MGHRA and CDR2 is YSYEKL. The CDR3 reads CASSPVRGGPNYGYTF. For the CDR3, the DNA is TGCGCCAGCAGCCCAGTCCGGGGAGGCCCTAACTATGGCTACACCTTC.

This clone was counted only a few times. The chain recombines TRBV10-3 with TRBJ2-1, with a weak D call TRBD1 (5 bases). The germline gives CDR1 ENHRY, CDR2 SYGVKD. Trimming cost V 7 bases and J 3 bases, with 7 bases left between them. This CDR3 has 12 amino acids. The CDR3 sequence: CAITDNYNEQFF. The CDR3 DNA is TGTGCCATCACGGACAACTACAATGAGCAGTTCTTC.

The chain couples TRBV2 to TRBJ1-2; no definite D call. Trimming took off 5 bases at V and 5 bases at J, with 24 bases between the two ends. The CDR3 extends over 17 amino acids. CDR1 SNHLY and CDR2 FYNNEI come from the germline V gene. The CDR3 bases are TGTGCCAGCAGTCACCCCTCTTCAGCGCCCTCCCCTTATGGCTACACCTTC. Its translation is CASSHPSSAPSPYGYTF.

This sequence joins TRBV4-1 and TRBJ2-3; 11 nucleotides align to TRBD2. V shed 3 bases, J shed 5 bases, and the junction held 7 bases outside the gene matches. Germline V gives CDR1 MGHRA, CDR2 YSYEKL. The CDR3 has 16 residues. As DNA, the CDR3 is TGCGCCAGCAGCCACCACGGGACTAGCGGATTAGATACGCAGTATTTT. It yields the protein CASSHHGTSGLDTQYF.

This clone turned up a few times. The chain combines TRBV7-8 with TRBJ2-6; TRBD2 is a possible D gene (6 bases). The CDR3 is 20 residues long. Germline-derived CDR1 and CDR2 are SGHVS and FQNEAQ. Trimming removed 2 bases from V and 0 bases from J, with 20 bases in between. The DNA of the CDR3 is TGTGCCAGCAGCTTATCGACGGGGGTTTCCTCTCTCTCTGGGGCCAACGTCCTGACTTTC. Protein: CASSLSTGVSSLSGANVLTF.

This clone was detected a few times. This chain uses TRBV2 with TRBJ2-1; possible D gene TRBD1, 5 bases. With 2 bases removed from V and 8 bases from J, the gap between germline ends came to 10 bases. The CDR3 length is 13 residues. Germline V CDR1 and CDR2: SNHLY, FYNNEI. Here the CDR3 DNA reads TGTGCCAGCAGTGAAAAGGGGCCGGATGAGCAGTTCTTC. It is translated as CASSEKGPDEQFF.

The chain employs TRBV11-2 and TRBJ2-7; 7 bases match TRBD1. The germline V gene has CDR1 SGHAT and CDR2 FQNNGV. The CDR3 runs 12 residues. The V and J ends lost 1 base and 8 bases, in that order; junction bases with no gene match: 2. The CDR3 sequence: CASSLGQGKQYF. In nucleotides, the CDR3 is TGTGCCAGCAGCTTAGGACAGGGCAAGCAGTACTTC. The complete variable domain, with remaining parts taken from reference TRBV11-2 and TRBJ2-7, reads EAGVAQSPRYKIIEKRQSVAFWCNPISGHATLYWYQQILGQGPKLLIQFQNNGVVDDSQLPKDRFSAERLKGVDSTLKIQPAKLEDSAVYLCASSLGQGKQYFGPGTRLTVT.

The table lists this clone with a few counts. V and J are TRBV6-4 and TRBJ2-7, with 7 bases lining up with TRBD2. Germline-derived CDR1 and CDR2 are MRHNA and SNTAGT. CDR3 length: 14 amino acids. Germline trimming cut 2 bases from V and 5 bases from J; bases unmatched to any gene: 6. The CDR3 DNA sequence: TGTGCCAGCAGTGACAGGGCGGGAGAGAACGAGCAGTACTTC. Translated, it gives CASSDRAGENEQYF.

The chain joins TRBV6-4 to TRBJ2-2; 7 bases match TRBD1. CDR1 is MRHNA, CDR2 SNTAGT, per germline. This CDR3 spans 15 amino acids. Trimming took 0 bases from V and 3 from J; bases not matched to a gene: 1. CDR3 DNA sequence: TGTGCCAGCAGTGACTCTGACAGGGACACCGGGGAGCTGTTTTTT. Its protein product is CASSDSDRDTGELFF.